Listed below are T cell receptor beta chains from one sample, sequenced in a study of blood T cells in healthy people across ages. Using its own MiXCR run on the 5' RACE reads, TCRdb lists one record per CDR3 protein. The data contain 890,000 or so distinct CDR3 sequences, 62% of them singletons. The material sequenced was blood. The receptors derive from a man aged 25-45 years in good health. CDR3s include the opening cysteine and the closing phenylalanine or tryptophan. Each record gives: V gene, clone size, D gene, J gene, CDR3 protein, CDR3 DNA. The D gene is left open where the match is weak. Expanded clones get a size class; other rows say once, few or many, or leave the size out.

TRBV7-9	-	TRBD1	TRBJ1-1	CASRNDRGGEAFF	TGTGCCAGCAGAAATGACAGGGGAGGTGAAGCTTTCTTT
TRBV9	-	TRBD1	TRBJ2-7	CASSAPQGHEQYF	TGTGCCAGCAGCGCCCCACAGGGGCACGAGCAGTACTTC
TRBV13	-	-	TRBJ2-2	CASALISRQNTGELFF	TGTGCCAGCGCCCTTATAAGCCGACAGAACACCGGGGAGCTGTTTTTT
TRBV12-3/TRBV12-4	-	TRBD2	TRBJ2-7	CASTATSGYEQYF	TGTGCCAGCACCGCGACTAGCGGCTACGAGCAGTACTTC
TRBV4-3	-	-	TRBJ1-2	CASSQSGGAHYGYTF	TGCGCCAGCAGCCAATCAGGCGGGGCACACTATGGCTACACCTTC
TRBV4-2	-	-	TRBJ2-2	CASSQEGLLRDTGELFF	TGTGCCAGCAGCCAAGAAGGCCTGCTTAGGGACACCGGGGAGCTGTTTTTT
TRBV29-1	-	TRBD2	TRBJ2-1	CSVEKTSGTYNEQFF	TGCAGCGTTGAAAAGACTAGCGGGACCTACAATGAGCAGTTCTTC
TRBV25-1	few	-	TRBJ1-4	CASSEFQSTNEKLFF	TGTGCCAGCAGTGAATTCCAGTCAACTAATGAAAAACTGTTTTTT
TRBV5-1	many	-	TRBJ2-3	CASSLSGASTDTQYF	TGCGCCAGCAGCTTGTCTGGGGCTAGCACAGATACGCAGTATTTT
TRBV29-1	few	TRBD1	TRBJ2-7	CSVPGTGGSYEQYF	TGCAGCGTTCCTGGGACAGGGGGCTCCTACGAGCAGTACTTC
TRBV5-1	-	TRBD1	TRBJ2-6	CASSSGQGSGANVLTF	TGCGCCAGCAGCTCCGGACAGGGGTCTGGGGCCAACGTCCTGACTTTC
TRBV6-2/TRBV6-3	-	-	TRBJ2-1	CASQRGRERNEQFF	TGTGCCTCCCAGAGGGGAAGGGAGAGAAATGAGCAGTTCTTC
TRBV20-1	-	-	TRBJ1-5	CSARNLGEGREGQPQHF	TGCAGTGCTAGAAACCTCGGGGAAGGCAGGGAGGGTCAGCCCCAGCATTTT
TRBV28	-	-	TRBJ2-7	CASSLGVASSYEQYF	TGTGCCAGCAGTTTAGGAGTGGCTAGCTCCTACGAGCAGTACTTC
TRBV24-1	-	TRBD1	TRBJ1-1	CATRRTGEDTEAFF	TGTGCCACCAGGAGGACAGGGGAGGACACTGAAGCTTTCTTT
TRBV20-1	-	-	TRBJ2-7	CSARDGVFTYEQYF	TGCAGTGCTAGAGATGGGGTATTTACCTACGAGCAGTACTTC
TRBV7-2	-	TRBD1	TRBJ2-1	CASSPRTGAYNEQFF	TGTGCCAGCAGCCCCCGGACAGGGGCATACAATGAGCAGTTCTTC
TRBV7-9	once	-	TRBJ1-1	CASSFEVAEAFF	TGTGCCAGCAGCTTTGAAGTTGCTGAAGCTTTCTTT
TRBV6-1	-	TRBD2	TRBJ2-5	CASSPETSGGYQETQYF	TGTGCCAGCAGTCCTGAGACTAGCGGGGGGTACCAAGAGACCCAGTACTTC
TRBV4-2	few	TRBD2	TRBJ2-7	CASSQEGSGAVYEQYF	TGTGCCAGCAGCCAAGAAGGGAGCGGGGCCGTCTACGAGCAGTACTTC
TRBV7-2	-	-	TRBJ2-3	CASSLVERTQLGTDTQYF	TGTGCCAGCAGCTTAGTCGAGCGGACTCAGTTGGGCACAGATACGCAGTATTTT
TRBV12-3/TRBV12-4	-	TRBD2	TRBJ2-7	CASSPSGGLYNEQYF	TGTGCCAGCAGTCCTAGCGGGGGTCTCTACAATGAGCAGTACTTC
TRBV18	-	TRBD1	TRBJ2-7	CASSPGQGGVMIQYF	TGTGCCAGCTCACCTGGACAGGGTGGCGTTATGATTCAGTACTTC
TRBV9	-	-	TRBJ2-5	CASSTGQLTQETQYF	TGTGCCAGCAGCACAGGACAGCTAACCCAAGAGACCCAGTACTTC
TRBV6-5	once	TRBD1	TRBJ2-1	CASSRGDRKYKEQFF	TGTGCCAGCAGTCGAGGGGACAGAAAGTACAAGGAGCAGTTCTTC
TRBV6-5	-	-	TRBJ2-7	CASSYSGEAYEQYF	TGTGCCAGCAGTTACTCGGGAGAAGCCTACGAGCAGTACTTC